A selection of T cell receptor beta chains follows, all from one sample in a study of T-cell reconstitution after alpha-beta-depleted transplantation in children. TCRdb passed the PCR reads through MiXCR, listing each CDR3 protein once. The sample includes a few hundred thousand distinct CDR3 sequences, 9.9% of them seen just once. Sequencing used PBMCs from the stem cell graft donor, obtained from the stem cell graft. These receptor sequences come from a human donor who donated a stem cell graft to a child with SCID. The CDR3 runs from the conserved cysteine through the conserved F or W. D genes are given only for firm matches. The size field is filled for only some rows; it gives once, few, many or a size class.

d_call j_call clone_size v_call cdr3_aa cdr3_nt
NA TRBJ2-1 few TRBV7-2 CASSLEGGFGNEQFF TGTGCCAGCAGCTTAGAAGGGGGGTTTGGCAATGAGCAGTTCTTC
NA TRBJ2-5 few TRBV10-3 CAIHDGERETQYF TGTGCCATCCACGACGGGGAGAGGGAGACCCAGTACTTC
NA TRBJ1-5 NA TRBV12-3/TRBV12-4 CASSLPFRPQHF TGTGCCAGCAGTTTACCCTTCCGGCCCCAGCATTTT
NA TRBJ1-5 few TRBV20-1 CSARENSNQPQHF TGCAGTGCTAGAGAAAATAGCAATCAGCCCCAGCATTTT
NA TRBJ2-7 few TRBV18 CASSRDEAYEQYF TGTGCCAGCTCACGAGATGAAGCCTACGAGCAGTACTTC
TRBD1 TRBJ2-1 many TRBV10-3 CAIQGDNEQFF TGTGCCATCCAGGGGGACAATGAGCAGTTCTTC
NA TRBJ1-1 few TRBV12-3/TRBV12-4 CASRQGSTEAFF TGTGCCAGCAGACAGGGTAGCACTGAAGCTTTCTTT
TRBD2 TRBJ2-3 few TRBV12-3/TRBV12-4 CASSLVVSGGTDTQYF TGTGCCAGCAGTTTAGTGGTTAGCGGGGGAACAGATACGCAGTATTTT
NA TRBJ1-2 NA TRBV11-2 CASSYPTGMNYGYTF TGTGCCAGCAGCTACCCTACAGGGATGAACTATGGCTACACCTTC
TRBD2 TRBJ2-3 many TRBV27 CASSSMTSANTDTQYF TGTGCCAGCAGTTCTATGACTAGCGCGAACACAGATACGCAGTATTTT
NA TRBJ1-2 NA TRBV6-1 CASSAGGRLYGYTF TGTGCCAGCAGTGCGGGAGGACGGCTTTATGGCTACACCTTC
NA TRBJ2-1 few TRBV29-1 CSVEIQGHNEQFF TGCAGCGTTGAAATACAGGGCCACAATGAGCAGTTCTTC
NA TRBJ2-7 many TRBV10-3 CAISDRSYEQYF TGTGCCATCAGTGACAGGTCCTACGAGCAGTACTTC
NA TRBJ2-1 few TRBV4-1 CASSLGVRGGNEQFF TGCGCCAGCAGCCTCGGAGTGAGAGGTGGGAATGAGCAGTTCTTC
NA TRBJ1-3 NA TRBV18 CASSRAELTTGNTIYF TGTGCCAGCTCAAGGGCGGAGTTAACCACTGGAAACACCATATATTTT
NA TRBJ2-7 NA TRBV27 CATGGILGYEQYF TGTGCCACTGGGGGCATACTAGGATACGAGCAGTACTTC
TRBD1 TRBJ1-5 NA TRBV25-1 CASSGDRADQPQHF TGTGCCAGCAGTGGGGACAGGGCGGATCAGCCCCAGCATTTT
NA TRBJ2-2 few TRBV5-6 CASRAPGTPNTGELFF TGTGCCAGCAGGGCCCCGGGGACACCGAACACCGGGGAGCTGTTTTTT
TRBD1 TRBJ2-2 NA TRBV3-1 CASNTGTGNTGELFF TGTGCCAGCAATACTGGGACAGGTAACACCGGGGAGCTGTTTTTT
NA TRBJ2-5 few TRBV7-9 CASSVGTGETQYF TGTGCCAGCAGCGTCGGGACCGGAGAGACCCAGTACTTC
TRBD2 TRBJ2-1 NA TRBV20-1 CSASGGGDNEQFF TGCAGTGCTAGTGGCGGGGGGGACAATGAGCAGTTCTTC
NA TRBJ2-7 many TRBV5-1 CASSFGSTYEQYF TGCGCCAGCAGCTTCGGCAGCACCTACGAGCAGTACTTC
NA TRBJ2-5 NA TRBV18 CASSPTGKETQYF TGTGCCAGCTCACCAACAGGGAAAGAGACCCAGTACTTC
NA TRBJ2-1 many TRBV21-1 CASSKAEPRRLSYTEQFF TGTGCCAGCAGCAAAGCGGAGCCCCGGAGACTTTCTTACACTGAGCAGTTCTTC
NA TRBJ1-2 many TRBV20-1 CSAEGANYGYTF TGCAGTGCAGAGGGAGCTAACTATGGCTACACCTTC
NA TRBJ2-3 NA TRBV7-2 CASSLEVEVDTQYF TGTGCCAGCAGCTTAGAGGTGGAGGTGGATACGCAGTATTTT
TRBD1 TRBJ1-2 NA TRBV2 CASSEEQGTGYTF TGTGCCAGCAGTGAAGAACAGGGGACTGGCTACACCTTC
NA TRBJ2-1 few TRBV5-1 CASSQIYGGYNEQFF TGCGCCAGCAGCCAGATTTATGGGGGATACAATGAGCAGTTCTTC
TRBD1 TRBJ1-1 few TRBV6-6 CACWDRVDTEAFF TGTGCCTGCTGGGACAGGGTTGACACTGAAGCTTTCTTT
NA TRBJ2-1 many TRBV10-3 CAISDSRDNEQFF TGTGCCATCAGTGATAGCAGAGACAATGAGCAGTTCTTC
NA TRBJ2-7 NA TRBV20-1 CSARSITYEQYF TGCAGTGCTAGATCTATCACCTACGAGCAGTACTTC
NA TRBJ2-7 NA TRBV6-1 CASRHSYEQYF TGTGCCAGCAGACACAGCTACGAGCAGTACTTC
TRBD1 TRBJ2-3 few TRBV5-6 CASSAGQGFTDTQYF TGTGCCAGCAGCGCGGGACAGGGATTCACAGATACGCAGTATTTT